This passage covers 3 T cell receptor beta chains from one sample sequenced in a study of CD8 T cells in ankylosing spondylitis. TCRdb reprocessed the 5' RACE reads with MiXCR, giving one entry per CDR3 protein. The data hold just under 550,000 distinct CDR3 sequences, with roughly 12% observed a single time. Study findings and constraints: A TCR beta motif of fewer than ten highly homologous variants appeared characteristic of ankylosing spondylitis blood.

Their antigen targets remain unknown. Source material: blood, either unsorted or a sorted T cell fraction (not recorded which). The receptors were gathered from a male donor with ankylosing spondylitis.

This clonotype was seen a few times. The chain combines TRBV5-5 with TRBJ2-6; 9 nucleotides agree with TRBD2. Trimming removed 3 bases from V and 2 bases from J; junction bases left unmatched: 6. CDR3 length: 17 residues. Per the germline V gene, CDR1 is SGHKS and CDR2 is YYEKEE (reference sequence). Here the CDR3 DNA reads TGTGCCAGCAGCTCGCTAGCGGGAATAGCTGGGGCCAACGTCCTGACTTTC. Amino acid sequence: CASSSLAGIAGANVLTF.

The chain carries TRBV3-1 and TRBJ2-3, with D possibly matching TRBD1 (5 bases). Germline CDR1 and CDR2: LGHDT and YNNKEL (reference sequence). CDR3 length equals 14 residues. V lost 2 bases to trimming and J lost 6 bases, with 12 bases between them. The CDR3 DNA sequence: TGTGCCAGCAGCCAACAGGGATCTCGGGATACGCAGTATTTT. This translates into CASSQQGSRDTQYF.

The chain joins TRBV19 to TRBJ1-5; TRBD1 agrees at 7 bases. This CDR3 is 15 amino acids long. Germline V lookup: CDR1 LNHDA, CDR2 SQIVND (reference sequence). The J segment lost 2 bases and the V segment lost 3 bases, leaving 4 bases of the junction unmatched. The CDR3 DNA reads TGTGCCAGTAGTATGTTCGGACAGGGCAATCAGCCCCAGCATTTT. This sequence encodes CASSMFGQGNQPQHF.